This entry lists 15 T cell receptor beta chains sequenced from one sample in a study of monozygotic twins with inflammatory bowel disease. TCRdb reprocessed the 5' RACE reads and reports one entry per CDR3 protein, with no DNA. The sample is made up of about 110,000 distinct CDR3 sequences, and the top ten hold around 12% of it. The sample comprised blood. These receptors all come from a human donor with ulcerative colitis or Crohn's disease, or a healthy co-twin of an affected twin (not recorded which).

CDR3 sequence: CASSLHKEGTTYNSPLHF. V gene TRBV12-3 or TRBV12-4 combines with J gene TRBJ1-6; there is no DNA to check the TCRdb D call of TRBD1. The CDR3 spans 18 residues.

The rearrangement links TRBV7-9 to TRBJ2-7; the D call of TRBD2 rests on TCRdb alone, since no DNA is present to check it. The CDR3 is 13 amino acids. The germline V gene has CDR1 SEHNR and CDR2 FQNEAQ (reference sequence). Here the CDR3 reads CASSFTGGGEQYF.

This chain joins TRBV28 and TRBJ2-1; TCRdb reports TRBD2, a call that lacks DNA to check it against. In germline, CDR1 is MDHEN, CDR2 SYDVKM. The CDR3 has 14 residues. CDR3 loop: CASSLGLAGAEQFF.

The genes are TRBV27 and TRBJ2-1; TCRdb reports TRBD1, a call that lacks DNA to check it against. The CDR3 has 13 amino acids. Germline V gene sequence: CDR1 MNHEY, CDR2 SMNVEV (reference sequence). This chain's CDR3 is CASTHGGKGEQFF.

V and J are TRBV6-2 or TRBV6-3 and TRBJ1-6. The CDR3 totals 14 residues. The germline V gene has CDR1 MNHEY and CDR2 SVGEGT. CDR3 loop: CASVTGSGNSPLHF.

Frequency places this clonotype as medium-sized. The chain joins TRBV7-9 to TRBJ2-3; the D call of TRBD1 rests on TCRdb alone, since no DNA is present to check it. CDR1 SEHNR and CDR2 FQNEAQ come from the germline V gene (reference sequence). This CDR3 contains 14 residues. CDR3 sequence reads: CASSARTDGDTQYF.

The J gene is TRBJ2-7, the V gene TRBV12-3 or TRBV12-4; with no DNA, the TCRdb D assignment of TRBD1 cannot be verified. This CDR3 is built from 14 residues. CDR3 protein: CASSFGTGTYEQYF.

This rearrangement joins TRBV7-2 to TRBJ2-1; TCRdb outputs TRBD1, but without DNA this stays unchecked. The CDR3 spans 13 residues. Germline V gene data show CDR1 as SGHTA and CDR2 as FQGNSA. CDR3 in amino acids: CASSIGHNNEQFF.

This chain uses TRBV15 with TRBJ2-2; without DNA, the TCRdb call of TRBD1 cannot be checked. Looked up from germline, CDR1 is LNHNV and CDR2 is YYDKDF (reference sequence). This CDR3 has 17 amino acids. The CDR3 here is CATSRPARDISTGELFF.

The V and J genes are TRBV11-2 and TRBJ2-7; TCRdb names TRBD1, which stays unverified in the absence of DNA. Germline loops: CDR1 SGHAT, CDR2 FQNNGV. CDR3 length: 16 amino acids. The chain's CDR3 is CASSYPGHLSSYEQYF.

The V call is TRBV6-1, the J call TRBJ1-5; TCRdb's assignment of TRBD1 cannot be checked, as there is no DNA. The CDR3 loop spans 19 amino acids. Germline loops: CDR1 MNHNS, CDR2 SASEGT. This CDR3 is CASSEGGTRTTYSNQPQHF.

The J gene is TRBJ2-3, the V gene TRBV24-1. CDR1 is KGHDR and CDR2 is SFDVKD in the germline V gene. The CDR3 is 12 residues long. The CDR3 reads CATSTEMDTQYF.

The chain uses TRBV20-1 and TRBJ2-5. Germline CDR1 and CDR2: DFQATT and SNEGSKA (reference sequence). The length of the CDR3 is 11 residues. This CDR3 is CSAMAEETQYF.

This chain joins TRBV7-9 and TRBJ1-4. This CDR3 has 15 amino acids. Germline V gives CDR1 SEHNR, CDR2 FQNEAQ (reference sequence). The CDR3 is CASSFGEGSPGKLFF.

The genes are TRBV11-2 and TRBJ2-3; TCRdb picks TRBD2, but there is no DNA to check that call. This CDR3 region has 18 residues. The V gene's germline CDR1 is SGHAT and CDR2 FQNNGV. The CDR3 reads CASSYQTSGGTSTDTQYF.